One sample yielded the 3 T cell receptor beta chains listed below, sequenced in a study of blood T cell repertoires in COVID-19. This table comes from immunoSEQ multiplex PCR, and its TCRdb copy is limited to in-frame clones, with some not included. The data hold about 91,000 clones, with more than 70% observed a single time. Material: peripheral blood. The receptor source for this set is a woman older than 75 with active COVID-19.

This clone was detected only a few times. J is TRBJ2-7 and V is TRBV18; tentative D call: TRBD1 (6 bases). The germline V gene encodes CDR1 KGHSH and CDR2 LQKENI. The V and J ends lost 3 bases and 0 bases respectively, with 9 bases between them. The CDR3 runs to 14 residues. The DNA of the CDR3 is TGTGCCAGCTCACCGGACAGCTTCTCCTACGAGCAGTACTTC. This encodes CASSPDSFSYEQYF.

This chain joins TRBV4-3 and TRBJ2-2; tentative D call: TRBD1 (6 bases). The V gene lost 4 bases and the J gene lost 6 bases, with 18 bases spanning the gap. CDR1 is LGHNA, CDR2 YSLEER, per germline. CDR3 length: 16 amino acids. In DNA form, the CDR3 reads TGCGCCAGCAGCCGGTTAGGGGGTTCCTTCCCCGGGGAGCTGTTTTTT. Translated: CASSRLGGSFPGELFF.

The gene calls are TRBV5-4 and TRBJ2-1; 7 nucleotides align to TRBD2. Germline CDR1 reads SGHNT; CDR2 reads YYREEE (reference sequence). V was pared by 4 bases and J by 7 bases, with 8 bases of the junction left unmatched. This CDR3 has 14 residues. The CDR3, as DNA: TGTGCCAGCAGCGGCGAGCGGGAACCTAATGAGCAGTTCTTC. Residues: CASSGEREPNEQFF. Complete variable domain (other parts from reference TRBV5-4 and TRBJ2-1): ETGVTQSPTHLIKTRGQQVTLRCSSQSGHNTVSWYQQALGQGPQFIFQYYREEENGRGNFPPRFSGLQFPNYSSELNVNALELDDSALYLCASSGEREPNEQFFGPGTRLTVL.